This T cell receptor beta chain was found in a study of technical replicates of blood from a few donors (dated 2017 in TCRdb). The germline V gene sets CDR1 to SQVTM and CDR2 to ANQGSEA. Ends trimmed: V by 4 bases, J by 4 bases; bases unmatched to a gene: 6. CDR3 length: 14 amino acids, cysteine to phenylalanine. Only the CDR3 DNA is retained, 42 bases long and in frame from the first base. Concerning this clone itself: Its antigen target is currently unknown. Base qualities are not recorded, but no much larger clone differs from it by a single base.

The library was produced with the immunoSEQ multiplex PCR assay. As stored in TCRdb, this immuneACCESS dataset retains in-frame rearrangements with V and J assigned. A fraction of the clones does not appear; measured against another copy, unresolved V genes explain less than half of the discrepancy, and the remainder lacks a known reason. Counted in this sample were more than 75,000 clones; around 96% of them appeared once. The ten largest clones take up 0.2% to 0.25% of the sample. Source material: T cells isolated from PBMCs. This receptor was obtained from a human donor in good health. The chain is encoded by TRBV29-1 joined to TRBJ2-3, and TRBD2 aligns with 9 junction nucleotides. CDR3 loop: CSVVTSGKPDTQYF. The nucleotides read TGCAGCGTTGTGACTAGCGGCAAACCAGATACGCAGTATTTT.